This T cell receptor (beta chain) was identified during a study of blood T cells in healthy people across ages. Through a sample-barcoded 5' primer and a J-beta primer mix, a second PCR was run for about 7 to 12 cycles. A minimum of 2.5 million CDR3-containing paired-end reads was obtained for each sample. TCRdb called the 5' RACE reads again in MiXCR, with one record for every CDR3 protein. The sample gives about 670,000 distinct CDR3 sequences, 40% to 45% of which show up once; 30% is in the top ten. The CDR3 has 17 residues. Germline loops: CDR1 SGHTS, CDR2 YDEGEE. This clonotype was found a few times. Its matching antigen is unknown. Sequence at one end of the junction differs from germline and may be a read error. Each sample gave at least 6 million isolated PBMCs. Study results and caveats: Naive T cell percentage showed a strong correlation with TCR beta diversity. Diversity of TCR beta per million T cells declined in a roughly linear way with age.

Sequences were obtained from blood. The chain is built from TRBV5-8 and TRBJ1-1; 7 bases fit TRBD1. This TCR derives from a man older than 75 in good health. The DNA of the CDR3 is TGTGCCAGCAGCTTGGGACAGGGAAGGTTCTTGAAGACTGAAGCTTTCTTT. Amino acid sequence: CASSLGQGRFLKTEAFF.